A single T cell receptor (beta chain) is shown here with its context. Its antigen is currently unknown. This sample is drawn from a study of cytotoxic CD8 clonotypes in ibrutinib-treated CLL. Study results and limitations: Sample timing was unmatched between remission and later-progressing patients; lymph nodes unstudied. The study found clonality rose at ibrutinib response, then fell toward baseline at progression.

Some clones are missing from TCRdb's copy, which holds only in-frame ones; the method was immunoSEQ multiplex PCR. The data show some 63,000 clones, 90% seen once. Germline V gives CDR1 SGHTA, CDR2 FQGNSA. Between the trimmed V and J ends, which lost 5 bases and 0 bases, there was a span of 14 bases. The length of the CDR3 is 16 residues. This clonotype was sampled from a human donor with chronic lymphocytic leukemia. The rearrangement joins TRBV7-2 to TRBJ2-1, with D hard to call. The sequenced sample was PBMCs, obtained after 12 months of ibrutinib treatment. For the CDR3, the DNA is TGTGCCAGCAGCGACGTCCTGGGTAGCTCCTACAATGAGCAGTTCTTC. This sequence encodes CASSDVLGSSYNEQFF. Full variable domain (remainder filled in from reference TRBV7-2 and TRBJ2-1): GAGVSQSPSNKVTEKGKDVELRCDPISGHTALYWYRQSLGQGLEFLIYFQGNSAPDKSGLPSDRFSAERTGGSVSTLTIQRTQQEDSAVYLCASSDVLGSSYNEQFFGPGTRLTVL.